Described below is a single TCR beta chain sequence and its context. Its target is not known. The sample originates from a study of blood T cell dynamics during melanoma immunotherapy. At the level of the study: Metastatic melanoma patients received first-line pembrolizumab or nivolumab plus ipilimumab.

Time point specified: week 3, after first cycle of checkpoint inhibitor. Sampling occurred pretreatment (T0) and at week 3 (W3), after cycle one of checkpoint blockade. Findings of the study overall: Clones driving repertoire changes may be melanoma-specific or general immune activation.

Germline V lookup: CDR1 MNHNS, CDR2 SASEGT. V gave up 3 bases and J gave up 7 bases, with 22 bases separating them. This CDR3 has 17 amino acids. Every bulk PBMC sample received the same 350 ng of DNA. The data were produced by immunoSEQ multiplex PCR, yet TCRdb's version contains in-frame clones alone and is incomplete. The data show roughly 8,100 clones, with 75% to 90% seen just once and around 4% held by the top ten. This chain uses TRBV6-1 with TRBJ1-5; TRBD1 might be the D (5 bases). The sequences come from blood, collected from a patient treated with checkpoint blockade. This receptor was taken from a human donor with melanoma. As DNA, the CDR3 is TGTGCCAGCAGTGAGGTCCGGGCAGGGATATGGGCCCAGCCCCAGCATTTT. Its protein product is CASSEVRAGIWAQPQHF.